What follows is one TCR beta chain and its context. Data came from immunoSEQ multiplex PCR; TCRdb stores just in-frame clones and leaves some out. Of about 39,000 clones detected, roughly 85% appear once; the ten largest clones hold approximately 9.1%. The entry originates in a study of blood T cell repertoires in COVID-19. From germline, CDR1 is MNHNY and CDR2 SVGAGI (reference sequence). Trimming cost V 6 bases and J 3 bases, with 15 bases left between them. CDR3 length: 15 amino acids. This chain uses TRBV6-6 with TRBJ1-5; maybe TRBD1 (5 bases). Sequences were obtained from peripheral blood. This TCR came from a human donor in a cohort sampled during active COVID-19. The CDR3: CASSRADSYNQPQHF. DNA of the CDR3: TGTGCCAGCAGCCGGGCAGACAGTTACAATCAGCCCCAGCATTTT.